The next 16 T cell receptor beta chains were all read from a single sample in a study of control samples from healthy donors and cancer patients. Sequencing was performed with immunoSEQ multiplex PCR; in TCRdb, only in-frame clones are kept and a portion is missing. The sample has 2,000 to 2,500 clones; less than 98% are singletons. The source material was PBMCs. The receptors shown here come from a man between 65 and 85 years old with head and neck cancer.

V usage is TRBV27 and J usage is TRBJ2-7; 7 nucleotides agree with TRBD1. CDR3 size: 14 residues. Losses at the gene ends were 5 bases for V and 6 bases for J; bases not matched to a gene: 10. CDR1 MNHEY and CDR2 SMNVEV come from the germline V gene (reference sequence). The CDR3 nucleotides are TGTGCCAGCAGTCAGAGTAGACAGGGACGCGAGCAGTACTTC. This sequence encodes CASSQSRQGREQYF.

This clone was counted a single time. V usage is TRBV5-4 and J usage is TRBJ2-4; tentatively, D is TRBD2 (7 bases). Deletions cut 6 bases from V and 4 bases from J, with 20 bases between. This CDR3 is 16 amino acids long. CDR1 SGHNT and CDR2 YYREEE come from the germline V gene (reference sequence). DNA of the CDR3: TGTGCCAGCACCCTGGTGGCAGGGAGGGGGAAAAACATTCAGTACTTC. Translated: CASTLVAGRGKNIQYF. The complete variable domain, with remaining parts taken from reference TRBV5-4 and TRBJ2-4, reads ETGVTQSPTHLIKTRGQQVTLRCSSQSGHNTVSWYQQALGQGPQFIFQYYREEENGRGNFPPRFSGLQFPNYSSELNVNALELDDSALYLCASTLVAGRGKNIQYFGAGTRLSVL.

The rearrangement joins TRBV7-9 to TRBJ1-1; D gene ambiguous. Germline V CDR1 and CDR2: SEHNR, FQNEAQ (reference sequence). The V end was cut by 1 base, the J end by 5 bases, with 11 bases between. The CDR3 contains 14 residues. CDR3 protein: CASSLVGFGTEAFF. The CDR3 DNA sequence: TGTGCCAGCAGCTTAGTTGGGTTTGGTACTGAAGCTTTCTTT. Combining the CDR3 with reference TRBV7-9 and TRBJ1-1 gives the whole variable domain DTGVSQNPRHKITKRGQNVTFRCDPISEHNRLYWYRQTLGQGPEFLTYFQNEAQLEKSRLLSDRFSAERPKGSFSTLEIQRTEQGDSAMYLCASSLVGFGTEAFFGQGTRLTVV.

The CDR3 spells CSVEPGYNEQFF. CDR3 coding DNA: TGCAGCGTTGAACCAGGGTACAATGAGCAGTTCTTC. The genes are TRBV29-1 and TRBJ2-1, with a tentative D call TRBD1 (5 bases). Germline V gene data show CDR1 as SQVTM and CDR2 as ANQGSEA. This CDR3 comprises 12 residues. Between the trimmed V and J ends, which lost 2 bases and 4 bases, there was a span of 6 bases.

The genes are TRBV6-5 and TRBJ2-7; no firm D call. The CDR3 has 13 residues. V gave up 5 bases and J gave up 6 bases, with 14 bases separating them. Germline V CDR1 and CDR2: MNHEY, SVGAGI. CDR3 nucleotides: TGTGCCAGCAGTACCGACGCAGCGACCGAGCAGTACTTC. Translating gives CASSTDAATEQYF.

This chain joins TRBV6-2 or TRBV6-3 and TRBJ1-1; D not resolved. This CDR3 is built from 16 residues. Germline loops: CDR1 MNHEY, CDR2 SVGEGT. The V end was cut by 6 bases, the J end by 0 bases, with 17 bases between. CDR3 in DNA: TGTGCCAGCAGCCTCCATCCCTCCAGCCTGAACACTGAAGCTTTCTTT. This translates into CASSLHPSSLNTEAFF.

The chain links TRBV27 to TRBJ1-1, with 8 nucleotides matching TRBD1. This CDR3 is built from 14 residues. The junction had 7 bases not matched to a gene; V was cut back by 5 bases and J by 5 bases. The V gene's germline CDR1 is MNHEY and CDR2 SMNVEV (reference sequence). CDR3 DNA sequence: TGTGCCAGCAGTACCTATACAGGGGGAACTGAAGCTTTCTTT. Amino acids: CASSTYTGGTEAFF.

This clone was seen only once. This chain uses TRBV2 with TRBJ1-3, with unresolved D. Germline lookup yields CDR1 SNHLY and CDR2 FYNNEI. Trimming removed 8 bases from V and 4 bases from J, with 15 bases in between. The CDR3 loop spans 14 amino acids. CDR3 sequence (DNA): TGTGCCAGCGGTACGGTTGGAGCCGGAAACACCATATATTTT. It yields the protein CASGTVGAGNTIYF.

The chain has TRBV12-3 or TRBV12-4 and TRBJ2-2, with D unresolved. This CDR3 contains 13 residues. The V gene lost 5 bases and the J gene lost 4 bases, with 8 bases spanning the gap. CDR3 sequence reads: CASSQSGTGELFF. The CDR3 bases are TGTGCCAGCAGTCAGTCGGGCACCGGGGAGCTGTTTTTT.

The chain's CDR3 is CASSAPSGNTGELFF. CDR3 in DNA: TGTGCCAGCAGCGCTCCTAGCGGGAACACCGGGGAGCTGTTTTTT. The V gene is TRBV9, the J gene TRBJ2-2; 7 bases fit TRBD2. Germline V gene sequence: CDR1 SGDLS, CDR2 YYNGEE. The CDR3 is 15 residues long. With 3 bases clipped from V and 1 base from J, the junction kept 3 bases outside the gene matches.

V gene TRBV7-2 combines with J gene TRBJ2-1; 8 bases agree with TRBD1. CDR3 length: 15 residues. V shed 5 bases and J 7 bases; nucleotides not matched to a gene: 10. The V gene's germline CDR1 is SGHTA and CDR2 FQGNSA. DNA of the CDR3: TGTGCCAGCAGCCTAGGTCAGGGGGCCTCTAATGAGCAGTTCTTC. Amino acid sequence: CASSLGQGASNEQFF.

The chain recombines TRBV5-8 with TRBJ1-2; 7 bases match TRBD1. With V trimmed by 3 bases and J by 4 bases, 9 bases remained unmatched. Germline V CDR1 and CDR2: SGHTS, YDEGEE. The CDR3 totals 15 residues. The CDR3 DNA sequence: TGTGCCAGCAGCTATGACAGGGCCCTACTCTATGGCTACACCTTC. It translates to CASSYDRALLYGYTF.

This clone was seen just once. The chain employs TRBV15 and TRBJ2-7; 14 bases are a match to TRBD2. Germline assignment: CDR1 LNHNV and CDR2 YYDKDF (reference sequence). This CDR3 contains 16 residues. The V segment lost 5 bases and the J segment 5 bases; nucleotides outside the gene matches: 8. CDR3 region: CATSSRLAGGPNEQYF. CDR3 coding DNA: TGTGCCACCAGCTCGCGACTAGCGGGAGGGCCTAACGAGCAGTACTTC.

J is TRBJ1-1 and V is TRBV11-2, with D maybe TRBD1 (5 bases). Germline V gene lookup returns CDR1 SGHAT and CDR2 FQNNGV. CDR3 length equals 16 residues. The V end lost 5 bases, the J end lost 0 bases, and 16 bases lay between the germline ends. The CDR3 DNA is TGTGCCAGCAGCCTCTGGGGCGGACCCATGAACACTGAAGCTTTCTTT. It encodes CASSLWGGPMNTEAFF. Supplemented by reference TRBV11-2 and TRBJ1-1, the full variable domain reads EAGVAQSPRYKIIEKRQSVAFWCNPISGHATLYWYQQILGQGPKLLIQFQNNGVVDDSQLPKDRFSAERLKGVDSTLKIQPAKLEDSAVYLCASSLWGGPMNTEAFFGQGTRLTVV.

This chain connects TRBV11-2 to TRBJ1-4; TRBD1 is a possible D gene (5 bases). Germline V gene lookup returns CDR1 SGHAT and CDR2 FQNNGV. CDR3 size: 14 residues. V lost 1 base to trimming and J lost 3 bases, with 6 bases between them. In DNA form, the CDR3 reads TGTGCCAGCAGCTTAGGACAGTCTAATGAAAAACTGTTTTTT. Translation gives CASSLGQSNEKLFF. Using reference TRBV11-2 and TRBJ1-4 for the parts outside the CDR3, the full variable domain is EAGVAQSPRYKIIEKRQSVAFWCNPISGHATLYWYQQILGQGPKLLIQFQNNGVVDDSQLPKDRFSAERLKGVDSTLKIQPAKLEDSAVYLCASSLGQSNEKLFFGSGTQLSVL.

The CDR3 reads CASSPEFRQVNTF. CDR3 in DNA: TGCGCCAGCAGCCCCGAATTTAGACAGGTTAATACCTTC. V usage is TRBV5-1 and J usage is TRBJ1-2, with a possible D match to TRBD1 (6 bases). V dropped 4 bases and J dropped 14 bases, with 21 bases sitting between them. CDR3 length: 13 amino acids. In germline, CDR1 is SGHRS, CDR2 YFSETQ.